The 5 T cell receptor beta chains reported below all come from one sample, sequenced in a study of T cell repertoires in cytomegalovirus infection. Antigens for these TCRs are unknown. MiXCR, run by TCRdb on the reads, gives a single entry per CDR3 protein. This sample yields hundreds of thousands of distinct CDR3 sequences, of which roughly 43% are seen a single time; about 39% belongs to the top ten. The specimen was cultured PBMCs, collected from culture after CMV antigen stimulation. The receptors come from a human donor in good health (CMV status not recorded). Some clones in this sample may be carry-over from other donors' samples.

The chain has TRBV2 and TRBJ2-1, with 8 bases fitting TRBD1. There are 17 residues in the CDR3. Germline CDR1 and CDR2: SNHLY and FYNNEI. After removal of 6 bases from V and 1 base from J, the junction contained 11 bases not matched to a gene. The CDR3 protein is CASRAHRGFNSYNEQFF. CDR3 nucleotide sequence: TGTGCCAGCAGAGCCCACAGGGGGTTTAATTCCTACAATGAGCAGTTCTTC.

This sequence joins TRBV12-3 or TRBV12-4 and TRBJ2-2, with D uncertain. The CDR3 is made up of 14 amino acids. Trimming removed 5 bases at V and 4 bases at J, with 11 bases between. CDR3 in amino acids: CASSLPLGTGELFF. CDR3 nucleotide sequence: TGTGCCAGCAGTCTCCCCCTCGGCACCGGGGAGCTGTTTTTT.

The rearrangement links TRBV5-4 to TRBJ1-1; the match to TRBD1 covers 8 bases. Germline V lookup: CDR1 SGHNT, CDR2 YYREEE (reference sequence). The V segment lost 4 bases and the J segment 5 bases; nucleotides outside the gene matches: 10. The CDR3 runs to 15 residues. CDR3 sequence: CASSHGQGGVTEAFF. DNA of the CDR3: TGTGCCAGCAGCCACGGACAGGGAGGGGTTACTGAAGCTTTCTTT.

This chain links TRBV20-1 with TRBJ1-4, with a possible D match to TRBD1 (5 bases). Germline CDR1 DFQATT, CDR2 SNEGSKA (reference sequence). The CDR3 runs 13 residues. The ends were cut back, 6 bases at V and 6 bases at J, with 14 bases in the middle. CDR3 residues: CSAPGGVYEKLFF. The CDR3 DNA reads TGCAGTGCCCCTGGGGGGGTGTATGAAAAACTGTTTTTT.

The chain combines TRBV7-2 with TRBJ2-7; D is ambiguous. V lost 2 bases to trimming and J lost 5 bases, with 10 bases between them. The CDR3 is made up of 13 amino acids. In germline, CDR1 is SGHTA, CDR2 FQGNSA. CDR3 region: CASSLRPNHEQYF. The DNA for the CDR3 is TGTGCCAGCAGCTTACGGCCGAATCACGAGCAGTACTTC.